The 17 T cell receptor beta chains presented below share a single source sample, sequenced in a study of shared clonotypes between healthy human individuals. Naive CD8 cells, CD45RO-negative and positively selected for CCR7, excluded terminally differentiated effector memory CD45RA+ cells. Profiling relied on immunoSEQ multiplex PCR, and the TCRdb table lists in-frame clones only, not all of them. The sample comprises about 2 million clones, approximately 94% of which are singletons, and roughly 1% rests with the top ten. The sample was naive CD8+ T cells sorted from blood. These receptors were collected from a man between 18 and 29 years old in good health.

On this clone: The sample holds other DNA sequences that translate to the same CDR3. The rearrangement links TRBV19 to TRBJ2-2; D uncertain. Germline-derived CDR1 and CDR2 are LNHDA and SQIVND (reference sequence). The CDR3 is 13 amino acids. V was clipped by 1 base and J by 4 bases, with 4 bases between them. The CDR3 DNA follows: TGTGCCAGTAGTATAGTTCTCACCGGGGAGCTGTTTTTT. Translated, it gives CASSIVLTGELFF.

The chain links TRBV5-1 to TRBJ1-2; TRBD1 agrees at 7 bases. V shed 5 bases and J 2 bases; nucleotides not matched to a gene: 12. CDR1 SGHRS and CDR2 YFSETQ come from the germline V gene. This CDR3 is 16 amino acids long. The CDR3: CASSPLRQGLNYGYTF. The CDR3 bases are TGCGCCAGCAGTCCCCTAAGACAGGGCTTGAACTATGGCTACACCTTC.

The J gene is TRBJ1-1, the V gene TRBV19, with no clear D. Germline V gene sequence: CDR1 LNHDA, CDR2 SQIVND (reference sequence). Trimming left V 3 bases short and J 1 base short, with 9 bases between. This CDR3 contains 14 residues. DNA for the CDR3: TGTGCCAGTAGTATCTACACCGGGAACACTGAAGCTTTCTTT. Protein: CASSIYTGNTEAFF.

The rearrangement uses TRBV9 and TRBJ1-6; D gene uncertain. CDR1 and CDR2 (germline): SGDLS, YYNGEE. This CDR3 spans 15 amino acids. The V end was cut by 0 bases, the J end by 6 bases, with 10 bases between. CDR3 in amino acids: CASSVGGDLNSPLHF. The CDR3 region has the DNA TGTGCCAGCAGCGTAGGCGGGGATCTTAATTCACCCCTCCACTTT.

The chain joins TRBV10-1 to TRBJ1-5; TRBD1 is a possible D gene (5 bases). CDR3 length equals 16 residues. V dropped 3 bases and J dropped 5 bases, with 17 bases sitting between them. CDR1 is WNHNN and CDR2 is SYGVQD in the germline V gene (reference sequence). CDR3 DNA sequence: TGCGCCAGCAGTGACCGCCCTGGGGCGGAAGATCAGCCCCAGCATTTT. Translating gives CASSDRPGAEDQPQHF.

Worth noting for this clone: This CDR3 is also generated by other DNA sequences in the sample. This chain uses TRBV27 with TRBJ1-1, with a weak D call TRBD1 (5 bases). This CDR3 is 13 amino acids long. V was cut by 3 bases and J by 4 bases, with 9 bases left in between. Germline V gene lookup returns CDR1 MNHEY and CDR2 SMNVEV (reference sequence). DNA for the CDR3: TGTGCCAGCAGTTTTGGGAGGGGCACTGAAGCTTTCTTT. As protein: CASSFGRGTEAFF.

The chain uses TRBV2 and TRBJ1-1; D is ambiguous. Deletions cut 6 bases from V and 6 bases from J, with 20 bases between. The CDR3 extends over 15 amino acids. Germline CDR1 reads SNHLY; CDR2 reads FYNNEI. The CDR3 loop is CASSPLSYTFPEAFF. In nucleotides, the CDR3 is TGTGCCAGCAGCCCCCTCTCTTATACGTTCCCTGAAGCTTTCTTT. Variable domain in full (rest from reference TRBV2 and TRBJ1-1): EPEVTQTPSHQVTQMGQEVILRCVPISNHLYFYWYRQILGQKVEFLVSFYNNEISEKSEIFDDQFSVERPDGSNFTLKIRSTKLEDSAMYFCASSPLSYTFPEAFFGQGTRLTVV.

The chain carries TRBV5-8 and TRBJ1-1; D call uncertain. Per germline, CDR1 SGHTS and CDR2 YDEGEE. Trimming pared 1 base from V and 0 bases from J, leaving 7 bases between. The CDR3 runs to 14 residues. The CDR3 coding sequence is TGTGCCAGCAGCTTGCGTCGGTTGAACACTGAAGCTTTCTTT. Its protein is CASSLRRLNTEAFF.

J is TRBJ2-7 and V is TRBV29-1; D possibly corresponds to TRBD2 (6 bases). Trimming took 5 bases from V and 6 from J, leaving 14 bases between them. The CDR3 runs to 12 residues. CDR1 is SQVTM, CDR2 ANQGSEA, per germline. The CDR3 DNA is TGCAGCGTTCGAAGCGAGGGAGGCGAGCAGTACTTC. Translated: CSVRSEGGEQYF.

The V and J genes are TRBV19 and TRBJ2-7; TRBD2 matches 9 bases. This CDR3 has 14 residues. Per the germline V gene, CDR1 is LNHDA and CDR2 is SQIVND (reference sequence). V lost 6 bases and J lost 6; bases outside the gene matches: 9. CDR3 in amino acids: CASSPGLAFSEQYF. As DNA, the CDR3 is TGTGCCAGTAGCCCCGGACTAGCGTTTTCCGAGCAGTACTTC.

This rearrangement joins TRBV5-4 to TRBJ1-1; D is possibly TRBD1 (6 bases). V lost 4 bases to trimming and J lost 8 bases, with 12 bases between them. Germline CDR1 is SGHNT and CDR2 is YYREEE (reference sequence). This CDR3 region has 12 residues. CDR3 nucleotides: TGTGCCAGCAGCAGGGGGTCGAGAGAAGCTTTCTTT. It encodes CASSRGSREAFF.

The chain joins TRBV30 to TRBJ2-3; TRBD2 matches at 12 bases. The V segment lost 0 bases and the J segment 3 bases; nucleotides outside the gene matches: 4. Germline-derived CDR1 and CDR2 are GTSNPN and SVGIG (reference sequence). The CDR3 has 16 residues. In nucleotides, the CDR3 is TGTGCCTGGAGTGTGAGGACTAGCGGGGAAACAGATACGCAGTATTTT. Protein: CAWSVRTSGETDTQYF.

The V call is TRBV9, the J call TRBJ1-2, with D perhaps matching TRBD1 (5 bases). Trimming cost V 2 bases and J 6 bases, with 14 bases left between them. This CDR3 has 14 residues. Germline lookup yields CDR1 SGDLS and CDR2 YYNGEE. CDR3 nucleotide sequence: TGTGCCAGCAGCGTTGTTCAGGAAGGGGATGGCTACACCTTC. As protein: CASSVVQEGDGYTF.

The genes are TRBV28 and TRBJ2-7; 10 nucleotides agree with TRBD2. After removal of 2 bases from V and 6 bases from J, the junction contained 10 bases not matched to a gene. The germline V gene encodes CDR1 MDHEN and CDR2 SYDVKM. The CDR3 runs to 16 residues. CDR3: CASSLSGRGLIIEQYF. The CDR3 DNA reads TGTGCCAGCAGTTTAAGCGGGAGGGGGCTCATTATCGAGCAGTACTTC.

This clone was found once. The rearrangement uses TRBV27 and TRBJ2-1, with a possible D match to TRBD2 (5 bases). From germline, CDR1 is MNHEY and CDR2 SMNVEV (reference sequence). V lost 7 bases, J lost 8 bases, and 18 bases lay in between. The CDR3 contains 14 residues. DNA of the CDR3: TGTGCCAGCACAGAAGGAGGAGGTGTCTATGAGCAGTTCTTC. It specifies CASTEGGGVYEQFF.

The V and J genes are TRBV7-8 and TRBJ2-7; TRBD1 matches at 9 bases. In germline, CDR1 is SGHVS, CDR2 FQNEAQ. This CDR3 spans 15 amino acids. Germline trimming cut 5 bases from V and 7 bases from J; bases unmatched to any gene: 12. The CDR3 sequence: CASSTQGAPVWEQYF. CDR3 DNA sequence: TGTGCCAGCAGCACACAGGGGGCGCCGGTGTGGGAGCAGTACTTC.

The rearrangement links TRBV13 to TRBJ1-4; TRBD1 matches 7 bases. J lost 0 bases, V lost 5 bases, and 6 bases had no gene match. Germline CDR1 PRHDT, CDR2 FYEKMQ (reference sequence). The CDR3 runs 16 residues. The CDR3 sequence: CASSPRGGATNEKLFF. The CDR3, as DNA: TGTGCCAGCAGCCCCCGAGGGGGCGCAACTAATGAAAAACTGTTTTTT.